This entry features one T cell receptor beta chain sequence. TCRdb's table, derived via immunoSEQ multiplex PCR, lists solely in-frame clones and lacks some. The data show roughly 100,000 clones, around four fifths seen once. This CDR3 region has 12 residues. Germline V gives CDR1 SGHAT, CDR2 FQNNGV. V lost 3 bases and J 7 bases, leaving 9 bases between the germline ends. The sample is drawn from a study of blood T cell repertoires in COVID-19. What was sequenced was peripheral blood. The TCR originated in a man in his sixties with active or convalescent COVID-19. This sequence joins TRBV11-2 and TRBJ1-2; no reliable D call. This CDR3 is CASSLMLSGYTF. DNA for the CDR3: TGTGCCAGCAGCTTGATGTTGAGTGGCTACACCTTC.